This TCR beta chain came from a study of blood T cells in healthy people across ages. Each sample yielded at least 6.5 million isolated PBMCs. Using a J-beta primer mix together with a sample-barcoded 5' primer, a second PCR was run for roughly 7 to 12 cycles. Each cDNA molecule, via a template-switch adaptor with 12 random nucleotides, was tagged. MiXCR, run by TCRdb on the 5' RACE reads, gives a single entry per CDR3 protein. The sample holds approximately 780,000 distinct CDR3 sequences; roughly 25% are singletons and the top ten take approximately 2.9%. These sequences were also reported in another study, on T cells of mothers and their children. That paper adds: The sample comes from fewer than 10 healthy Caucasian donors: mothers and children. The overlap seen between related mothers and children slightly exceeded that of unrelated pairs, though not significantly.

The clonotype comes from a boy younger than 18 in good health. The sequencing input was blood.

The CDR3 DNA is TGTGCCTGGAGTGTAAGACTGGAGGACACTGAAGCTTTCTTT. Protein product: CAWSVRLEDTEAFF. V usage is TRBV30 and J usage is TRBJ1-1; D unclear. In germline, CDR1 is GTSNPN, CDR2 SVGIG (reference sequence). This CDR3 comprises 14 residues. V was pared by 0 bases and J by 3 bases, with 11 bases between.